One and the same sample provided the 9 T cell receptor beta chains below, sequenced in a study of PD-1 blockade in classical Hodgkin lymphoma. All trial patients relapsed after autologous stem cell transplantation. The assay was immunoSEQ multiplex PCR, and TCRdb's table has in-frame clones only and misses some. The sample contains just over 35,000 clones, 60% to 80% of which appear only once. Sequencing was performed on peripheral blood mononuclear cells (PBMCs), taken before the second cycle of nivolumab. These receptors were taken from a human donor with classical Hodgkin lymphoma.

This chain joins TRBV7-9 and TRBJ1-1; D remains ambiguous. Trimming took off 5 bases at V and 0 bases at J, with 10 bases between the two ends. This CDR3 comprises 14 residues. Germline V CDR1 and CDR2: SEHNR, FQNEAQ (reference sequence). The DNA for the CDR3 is TGTGCCAGCAGCCAACAGATGATGAACACTGAAGCTTTCTTT. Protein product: CASSQQMMNTEAFF.

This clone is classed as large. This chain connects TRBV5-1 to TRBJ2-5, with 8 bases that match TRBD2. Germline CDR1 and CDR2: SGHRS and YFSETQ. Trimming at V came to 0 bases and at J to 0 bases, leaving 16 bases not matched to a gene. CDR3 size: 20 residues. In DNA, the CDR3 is TGCGCCAGCAGCTTGGATCCTACGGCCACGGGGGGGACCTACCAAGAGACCCAGTACTTC. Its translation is CASSLDPTATGGTYQETQYF.

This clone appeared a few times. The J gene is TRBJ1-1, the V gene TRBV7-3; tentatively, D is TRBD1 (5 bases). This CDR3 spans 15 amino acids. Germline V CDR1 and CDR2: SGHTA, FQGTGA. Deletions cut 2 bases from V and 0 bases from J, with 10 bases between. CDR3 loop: CASSLQGGVNTEAFF. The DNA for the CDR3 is TGTGCCAGCAGCTTACAGGGAGGCGTGAACACTGAAGCTTTCTTT.

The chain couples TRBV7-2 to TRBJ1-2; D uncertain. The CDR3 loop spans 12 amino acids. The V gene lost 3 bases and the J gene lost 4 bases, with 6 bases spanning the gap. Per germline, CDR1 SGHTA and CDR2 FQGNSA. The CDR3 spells CASSFLSYGYTF. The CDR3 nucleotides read TGTGCCAGCAGCTTTTTGTCCTATGGCTACACCTTC.

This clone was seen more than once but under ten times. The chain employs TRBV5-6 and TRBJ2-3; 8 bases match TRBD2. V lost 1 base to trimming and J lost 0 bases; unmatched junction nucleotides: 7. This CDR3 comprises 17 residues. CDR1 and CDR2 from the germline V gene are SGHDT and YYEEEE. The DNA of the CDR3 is TGTGCCAGCAGCTTGCGTTTAGCGGGATCTAGCACAGATACGCAGTATTTT. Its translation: CASSLRLAGSSTDTQYF.

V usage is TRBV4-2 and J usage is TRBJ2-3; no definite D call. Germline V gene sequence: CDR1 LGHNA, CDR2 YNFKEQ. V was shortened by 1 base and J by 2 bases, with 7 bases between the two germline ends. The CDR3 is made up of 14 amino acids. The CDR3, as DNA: TGTGCCAGCAGCCAAGGGACCTCCACAGATACGCAGTATTTT. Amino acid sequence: CASSQGTSTDTQYF.

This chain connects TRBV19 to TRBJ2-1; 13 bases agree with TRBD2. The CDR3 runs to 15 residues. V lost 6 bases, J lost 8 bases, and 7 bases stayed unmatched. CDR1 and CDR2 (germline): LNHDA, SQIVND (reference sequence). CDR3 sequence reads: CASSTLAGGVYEQFF. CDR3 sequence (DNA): TGTGCCAGTAGCACACTAGCGGGAGGGGTCTATGAGCAGTTCTTC. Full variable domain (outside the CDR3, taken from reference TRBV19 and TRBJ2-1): DGGITQSPKYLFRKEGQNVTLSCEQNLNHDAMYWYRQDPGQGLRLIYYSQIVNDFQKGDIAEGYSVSREKKESFPLTVTSAQKNPTAFYLCASSTLAGGVYEQFFGPGTRLTVL.

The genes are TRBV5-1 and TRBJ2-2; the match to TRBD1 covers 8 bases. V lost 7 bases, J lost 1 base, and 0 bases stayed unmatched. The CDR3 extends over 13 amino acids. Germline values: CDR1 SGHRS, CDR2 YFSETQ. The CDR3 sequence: CASGTGNTGELFF. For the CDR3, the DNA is TGCGCCAGCGGGACAGGGAACACCGGGGAGCTGTTTTTT. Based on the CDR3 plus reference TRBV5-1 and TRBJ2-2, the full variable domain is KAGVTQTPRYLIKTRGQQVTLSCSPISGHRSVSWYQQTPGQGLQFLFEYFSETQRNKGNFPGRFSGRQFSNSRSEMNVSTLELGDSALYLCASGTGNTGELFFGEGSRLTVL.

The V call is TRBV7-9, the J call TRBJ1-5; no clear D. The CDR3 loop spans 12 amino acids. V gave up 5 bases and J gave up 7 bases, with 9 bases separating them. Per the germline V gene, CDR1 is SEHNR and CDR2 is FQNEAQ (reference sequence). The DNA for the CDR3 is TGTGCCAGCAGCGCCGGTTGGCAGCCCCAGCATTTT. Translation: CASSAGWQPQHF.